This is a list of T cell receptor beta chains from one sample in a study of shared clonotypes between healthy human individuals. The table came from immunoSEQ multiplex PCR; TCRdb's copy has only in-frame clones and leaves some out. The sample records around 500,000 clones, roughly 80% being singletons. Sequenced input: PBMCs. The source of these receptors is a woman aged 35 to 49 in good health. Some clones in this sample may be carry-over from other donors' samples. Each CDR3 is given with its conserved first and last residue. D genes are given only for firm matches. The size field is filled for only some rows; it gives once, few, many or a size class.

V gene: TRBV5-1; D gene: NA; clone size: NA; J gene: TRBJ2-3; CDR3 protein: CASSLFGRTSTDTQYF; CDR3 DNA: TGCGCCAGCAGCTTGTTCGGCAGAACTAGCACAGATACGCAGTATTTT
V gene: TRBV27; D gene: TRBD1; clone size: NA; J gene: TRBJ1-2; CDR3 protein: CASSLLGTGVLNYGYTF; CDR3 DNA: TGTGCCAGCAGTCTCCTGGGGACAGGGGTTCTGAACTATGGCTACACCTTC
V gene: TRBV7-8; D gene: TRBD2; clone size: NA; J gene: TRBJ2-7; CDR3 protein: CASSPSRLAVQGSYEQYF; CDR3 DNA: TGTGCCAGCAGCCCTAGTCGCCTAGCGGTGCAGGGCTCCTACGAGCAGTACTTC
V gene: TRBV6-6; D gene: NA; clone size: NA; J gene: TRBJ2-1; CDR3 protein: CASSNLLANEQFF; CDR3 DNA: TGTGCCAGCAGTAATCTTCTAGCCAATGAGCAGTTCTTC
V gene: TRBV7-2; D gene: NA; clone size: NA; J gene: TRBJ1-4; CDR3 protein: CASSLRSGTHEKLFF; CDR3 DNA: TGTGCCAGCAGCTTAAGGTCGGGGACTCACGAAAAACTGTTTTTT
V gene: TRBV5-1; D gene: NA; clone size: NA; J gene: TRBJ2-1; CDR3 protein: CASSFPNFHNEQFF; CDR3 DNA: TGCGCCAGCAGCTTCCCGAACTTCCACAATGAGCAGTTCTTC
V gene: TRBV7-2; D gene: NA; clone size: NA; J gene: TRBJ2-2; CDR3 protein: CASSHNLNTGELFF; CDR3 DNA: TGTGCCAGCAGCCACAACCTTAACACCGGGGAGCTGTTTTTT
V gene: TRBV5-1; D gene: NA; clone size: NA; J gene: TRBJ2-3; CDR3 protein: CASSLAGGADTQYF; CDR3 DNA: TGCGCCAGCAGCTTGGCCGGGGGCGCAGATACGCAGTATTTT
V gene: TRBV15; D gene: NA; clone size: NA; J gene: TRBJ1-4; CDR3 protein: CATSRDRVEEKLFF; CDR3 DNA: TGTGCCACCAGCAGAGACAGGGTCGAAGAAAAACTGTTTTTT
V gene: TRBV7-9; D gene: NA; clone size: many; J gene: TRBJ2-2; CDR3 protein: CASSLGAWGSPNTGELFF; CDR3 DNA: TGTGCCAGCAGCTTAGGTGCGTGGGGCAGCCCCAACACCGGGGAGCTGTTTTTT
V gene: TRBV27; D gene: TRBD2; clone size: once; J gene: TRBJ2-7; CDR3 protein: CASSLSGTSYEQYF; CDR3 DNA: TGTGCCAGCAGTTTATCGGGGACTAGCTACGAGCAGTACTTC
V gene: TRBV7-9; D gene: TRBD1; clone size: NA; J gene: TRBJ2-4; CDR3 protein: CASSSETGDIQYF; CDR3 DNA: TGTGCCAGCAGCTCCGAGACAGGGGACATTCAGTACTTC
V gene: TRBV6-4; D gene: NA; clone size: many; J gene: TRBJ2-3; CDR3 protein: CASRTTATSTDTQYF; CDR3 DNA: TGTGCCAGCAGAACGACTGCCACTAGCACAGATACGCAGTATTTT
V gene: TRBV27; D gene: NA; clone size: NA; J gene: TRBJ1-5; CDR3 protein: CASSLSGGQPQHF; CDR3 DNA: TGTGCCAGCAGTTTATCAGGGGGTCAGCCCCAGCATTTT
V gene: TRBV28; D gene: NA; clone size: NA; J gene: TRBJ2-7; CDR3 protein: CASQDGYRWEQYF; CDR3 DNA: TGTGCCAGCCAAGACGGGTACCGTTGGGAGCAGTACTTC
V gene: TRBV28; D gene: NA; clone size: NA; J gene: TRBJ1-5; CDR3 protein: CARGRNNQPQHF; CDR3 DNA: TGTGCCAGAGGTCGGAACAATCAGCCCCAGCATTTT
V gene: TRBV18; D gene: NA; clone size: NA; J gene: TRBJ1-2; CDR3 protein: CASSPRSEPGNSIYGYTF; CDR3 DNA: TGTGCCAGCTCACCACGATCGGAACCGGGTAACTCGATCTATGGCTACACCTTC
V gene: TRBV4-2; D gene: NA; clone size: NA; J gene: TRBJ2-1; CDR3 protein: CASSQDPKALNEQFF; CDR3 DNA: TGTGCCAGCAGCCAAGACCCGAAGGCGCTTAATGAGCAGTTCTTC
V gene: TRBV6-6; D gene: TRBD2; clone size: NA; J gene: TRBJ2-2; CDR3 protein: CASRSLREGITGELFF; CDR3 DNA: TGTGCCAGCCGATCATTGCGGGAGGGAATCACCGGGGAGCTGTTTTTT
V gene: TRBV28; D gene: NA; clone size: NA; J gene: TRBJ1-2; CDR3 protein: CASSPERSRGYTF; CDR3 DNA: TGTGCCAGCAGCCCTGAGAGGAGTCGTGGCTACACCTTC
V gene: TRBV9; D gene: TRBD1; clone size: NA; J gene: TRBJ2-1; CDR3 protein: CASGRGTGYNEQFF; CDR3 DNA: TGTGCCAGCGGCCGGGGGACAGGGTACAATGAGCAGTTCTTC
V gene: TRBV6-1; D gene: NA; clone size: NA; J gene: TRBJ2-2; CDR3 protein: CASTGTRNTGELFF; CDR3 DNA: TGTGCCAGCACCGGGACAAGAAACACCGGGGAGCTGTTTTTT
V gene: TRBV7-9; D gene: NA; clone size: NA; J gene: TRBJ1-5; CDR3 protein: CASSSSGFNQPQHF; CDR3 DNA: TGTGCCAGCAGCTCCTCCGGGTTCAATCAGCCCCAGCATTTT
V gene: TRBV29-1; D gene: TRBD2; clone size: few; J gene: TRBJ2-5; CDR3 protein: CSSRLAGGPGETQYF; CDR3 DNA: TGCAGCTCTCGACTAGCGGGAGGTCCGGGTGAGACCCAGTACTTC